This T cell receptor (beta chain) was captured by sequencing in a study of T-cell reconstitution after alpha-beta-depleted transplantation in children. Regarding the study as a whole: Approximately two months post-transplant, alpha-beta T cells reportedly originated from several hundred expanded graft clones. After transplant, high TCRbeta diversity at day 60 in some patients arose from surviving recipient T cells and thymic progenitors. It was newly produced T cells that mostly accounted for T-cell counts and diversity one year after transplant.

A library of TCRbeta sequences, prepared with unique molecular identifiers, was generated. TCRdb independently ran MiXCR on the PCR reads; one entry per CDR3 protein. The sample holds more than 400,000 distinct CDR3 sequences, over 40% seen once. The CDR3 extends over 11 amino acids. With 3 bases removed from V and 3 bases from J, the gap between germline ends came to 3 bases. Germline CDR1 is SGHDT and CDR2 is YYEEEE. This clonotype was found a few times. What it recognizes is unknown. This sample comprised PBMCs, obtained before TCRalphabeta/CD19-depleted stem cell transplant. The gene calls are TRBV5-6 and TRBJ1-1, with D uncertain. This clonotype was sampled from a girl aged 2-9 years with aplastic anemia, due to receive a stem cell transplant. CDR3 in DNA: TGTGCCAGCAGCTCGGACACTGAAGCTTTCTTT. It codes for CASSSDTEAFF.